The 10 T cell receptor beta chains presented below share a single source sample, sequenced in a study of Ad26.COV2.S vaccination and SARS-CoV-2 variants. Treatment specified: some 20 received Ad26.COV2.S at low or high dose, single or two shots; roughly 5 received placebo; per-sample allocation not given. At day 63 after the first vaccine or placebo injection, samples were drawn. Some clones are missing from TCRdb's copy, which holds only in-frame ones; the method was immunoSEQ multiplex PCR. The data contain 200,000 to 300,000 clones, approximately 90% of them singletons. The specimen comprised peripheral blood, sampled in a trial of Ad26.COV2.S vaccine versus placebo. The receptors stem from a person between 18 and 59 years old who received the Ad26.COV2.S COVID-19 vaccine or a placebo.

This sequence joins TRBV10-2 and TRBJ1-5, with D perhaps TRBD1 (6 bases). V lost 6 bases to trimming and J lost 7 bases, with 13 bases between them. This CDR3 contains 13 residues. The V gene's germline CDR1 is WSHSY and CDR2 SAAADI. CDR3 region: CASSIQGQQPQHF. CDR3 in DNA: TGCGCCAGCAGCATCCAGGGGCAACAGCCCCAGCATTTT.

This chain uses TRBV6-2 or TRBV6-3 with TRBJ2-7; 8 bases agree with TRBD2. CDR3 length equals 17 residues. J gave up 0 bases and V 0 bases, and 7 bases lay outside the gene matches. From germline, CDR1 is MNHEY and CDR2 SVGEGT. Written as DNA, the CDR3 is TGTGCCAGCAGTTACTCGCTGACTAGCGCTTACTCCTACGAGCAGTACTTC. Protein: CASSYSLTSAYSYEQYF.

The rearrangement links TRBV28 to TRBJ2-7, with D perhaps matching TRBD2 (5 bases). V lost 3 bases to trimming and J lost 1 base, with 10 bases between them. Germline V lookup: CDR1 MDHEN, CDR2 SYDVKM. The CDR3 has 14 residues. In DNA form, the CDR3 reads TGTGCCAGCAGTTTCTGGACTCAATCCTACGAGCAGTACTTC. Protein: CASSFWTQSYEQYF.

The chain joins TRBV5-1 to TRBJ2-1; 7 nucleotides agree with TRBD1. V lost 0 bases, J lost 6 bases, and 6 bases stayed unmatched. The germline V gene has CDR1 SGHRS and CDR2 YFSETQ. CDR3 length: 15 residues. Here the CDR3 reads CASSLAKTGFNEQFF. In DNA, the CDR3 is TGCGCCAGCAGCTTGGCCAAGACAGGGTTCAATGAGCAGTTCTTC.

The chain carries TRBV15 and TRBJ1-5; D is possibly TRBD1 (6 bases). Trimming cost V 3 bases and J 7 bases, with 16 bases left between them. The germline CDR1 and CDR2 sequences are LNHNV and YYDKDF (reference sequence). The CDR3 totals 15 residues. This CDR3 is CATSSSLGARQPQHF. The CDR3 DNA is TGTGCCACCAGCAGTAGCCTGGGGGCGAGGCAGCCCCAGCATTTT.

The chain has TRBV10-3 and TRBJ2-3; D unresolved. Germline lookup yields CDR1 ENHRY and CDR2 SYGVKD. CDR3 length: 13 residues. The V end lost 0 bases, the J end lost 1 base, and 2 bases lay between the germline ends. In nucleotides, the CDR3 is TGTGCCATCAGTGAGTCGGGCACAGATACGCAGTATTTT. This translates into CAISESGTDTQYF.

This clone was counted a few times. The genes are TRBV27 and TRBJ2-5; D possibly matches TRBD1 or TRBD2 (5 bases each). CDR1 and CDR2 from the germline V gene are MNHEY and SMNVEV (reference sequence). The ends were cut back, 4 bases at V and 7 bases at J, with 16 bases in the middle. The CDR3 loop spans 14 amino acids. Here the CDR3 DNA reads TGTGCCAGCAGTTCCTCGGGGCTAGGTGGGACCCAGTACTTC. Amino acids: CASSSSGLGGTQYF.

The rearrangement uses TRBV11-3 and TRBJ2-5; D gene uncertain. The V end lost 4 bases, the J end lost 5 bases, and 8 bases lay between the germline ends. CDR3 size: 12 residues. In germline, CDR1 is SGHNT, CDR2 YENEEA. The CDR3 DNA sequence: TGTGCCAGCAGCTCCGGTAGTGAGACCCAGTACTTC. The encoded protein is CASSSGSETQYF.

CDR3 residues: CASSLAAGFYSPLHF. The CDR3 DNA sequence: TGTGCCAGCAGCTTGGCTGCAGGGTTCTATTCACCCCTCCACTTT. The chain combines TRBV5-8 with TRBJ1-6; maybe TRBD1 (5 bases). Trimming removed 0 bases at V and 8 bases at J, with 12 bases between. Germline lookup yields CDR1 SGHTS and CDR2 YDEGEE. The CDR3 consists of 15 residues. The variable domain in full, with the rest retrieved from reference TRBV5-8 and TRBJ1-6, is EAGVTQSPTHLIKTRGQQATLRCSPISGHTSVYWYQQALGLGLQFLLWYDEGEERNRGNFPPRFSGRQFPNYSSELNVNALELEDSALYLCASSLAAGFYSPLHFGNGTRLTVT.

CDR3 nucleotide sequence: TGCGCCAGCAGCCGAGGACAGGGGGAATACAATGAGCAGTTCTTC. This translates into CASSRGQGEYNEQFF. The rearrangement links TRBV4-3 to TRBJ2-1; 10 bases fit TRBD1. The V and J ends lost 4 bases and 4 bases, in that order; junction bases with no gene match: 4. This CDR3 spans 15 amino acids. Germline V gene lookup returns CDR1 LGHNA and CDR2 YSLEER.